These 7 T cell receptor beta chains were sequenced from one sample in a study of blood T cell repertoires in COVID-19. Clones were sequenced by immunoSEQ multiplex PCR, and TCRdb holds only the in-frame ones, with some missing. The sample records more than 25,000 clones, roughly 80% being singletons. What was sequenced was peripheral blood. These receptors were taken from a man older than 75 with active COVID-19.

The V and J genes are TRBV4-1 and TRBJ1-3; 7 bases line up with TRBD1. CDR3 size: 16 residues. The V gene end was trimmed by 3 bases and the J gene end by 1 base; junction bases not matched to a gene: 6. Germline V gene sequence: CDR1 MGHRA, CDR2 YSYEKL. The DNA of the CDR3 is TGCGCCAGCAGCCAGCAACAGGGGCCTTCTGGAAACACCATATATTTT. This sequence encodes CASSQQQGPSGNTIYF.

The chain employs TRBV10-3 and TRBJ1-5, with a tentative D call TRBD1 (6 bases). This CDR3 has 13 residues. In germline, CDR1 is ENHRY, CDR2 SYGVKD. V gave up 7 bases and J gave up 4 bases, with 11 bases separating them. CDR3 nucleotide sequence: TGTGCCATCATGCGGCAGGGGAATCAGCCCCAGCATTTT. Translating it yields CAIMRQGNQPQHF.

This chain uses TRBV9 with TRBJ2-3, with D possibly TRBD2 on 5 matching bases. Germline V gene lookup returns CDR1 SGDLS and CDR2 YYNGEE. Trimming took off 3 bases at V and 0 bases at J, with 8 bases between the two ends. The CDR3 totals 14 residues. The CDR3 spells CASSGRVSTDTQYF. The CDR3 DNA sequence: TGTGCCAGCAGCGGGCGGGTGAGCACAGATACGCAGTATTTT.

Within the sample, this clone is medium-sized. The chain joins TRBV18 to TRBJ2-2; no clear D gene. The germline gives CDR1 KGHSH, CDR2 LQKENI. The germline V and J ends were trimmed by 2 bases and 4 bases, with 11 bases remaining between them. The CDR3 contains 15 residues. CDR3 DNA: TGTGCCAGCTCACCAGCCGATGACACCACCGGGGAGCTGTTTTTT. This encodes CASSPADDTTGELFF.

This clone appeared a single time. The chain is built from TRBV6-5 and TRBJ1-1, with 7 bases aligning to TRBD1. The CDR3 consists of 14 residues. The trim removed 0 bases at V and 7 bases at J, leaving 5 bases unmatched. Per germline, CDR1 MNHEY and CDR2 SVGAGI. Here the CDR3 DNA reads TGTGCCAGCAGTTACTCGATCGGGACAGATGAAGCTTTCTTT. It is translated as CASSYSIGTDEAFF.

The chain joins TRBV2 to TRBJ2-1, with D possibly being TRBD1 (6 bases). The CDR3 length is 16 residues. Trimming cost V 4 bases and J 7 bases, with 20 bases left between them. Germline lookup yields CDR1 SNHLY and CDR2 FYNNEI. CDR3 coding DNA: TGTGCCAGCAGTGCCCCCGGGCAGATTCAGGGGAATGAGCAGTTCTTC. It translates to CASSAPGQIQGNEQFF.

This clone was counted only a few times. This chain joins TRBV5-6 and TRBJ2-7; perhaps TRBD2 as D (6 bases). Per the germline V gene, CDR1 is SGHDT and CDR2 is YYEEEE. The CDR3 is made up of 16 amino acids. V was shortened by 7 bases and J by 0 bases, with 20 bases between the two germline ends. The CDR3 spells CASGTSGTPNSYEQYF. In nucleotides, the CDR3 is TGTGCCAGCGGAACTTCCGGGACTCCTAACTCCTACGAGCAGTACTTC.